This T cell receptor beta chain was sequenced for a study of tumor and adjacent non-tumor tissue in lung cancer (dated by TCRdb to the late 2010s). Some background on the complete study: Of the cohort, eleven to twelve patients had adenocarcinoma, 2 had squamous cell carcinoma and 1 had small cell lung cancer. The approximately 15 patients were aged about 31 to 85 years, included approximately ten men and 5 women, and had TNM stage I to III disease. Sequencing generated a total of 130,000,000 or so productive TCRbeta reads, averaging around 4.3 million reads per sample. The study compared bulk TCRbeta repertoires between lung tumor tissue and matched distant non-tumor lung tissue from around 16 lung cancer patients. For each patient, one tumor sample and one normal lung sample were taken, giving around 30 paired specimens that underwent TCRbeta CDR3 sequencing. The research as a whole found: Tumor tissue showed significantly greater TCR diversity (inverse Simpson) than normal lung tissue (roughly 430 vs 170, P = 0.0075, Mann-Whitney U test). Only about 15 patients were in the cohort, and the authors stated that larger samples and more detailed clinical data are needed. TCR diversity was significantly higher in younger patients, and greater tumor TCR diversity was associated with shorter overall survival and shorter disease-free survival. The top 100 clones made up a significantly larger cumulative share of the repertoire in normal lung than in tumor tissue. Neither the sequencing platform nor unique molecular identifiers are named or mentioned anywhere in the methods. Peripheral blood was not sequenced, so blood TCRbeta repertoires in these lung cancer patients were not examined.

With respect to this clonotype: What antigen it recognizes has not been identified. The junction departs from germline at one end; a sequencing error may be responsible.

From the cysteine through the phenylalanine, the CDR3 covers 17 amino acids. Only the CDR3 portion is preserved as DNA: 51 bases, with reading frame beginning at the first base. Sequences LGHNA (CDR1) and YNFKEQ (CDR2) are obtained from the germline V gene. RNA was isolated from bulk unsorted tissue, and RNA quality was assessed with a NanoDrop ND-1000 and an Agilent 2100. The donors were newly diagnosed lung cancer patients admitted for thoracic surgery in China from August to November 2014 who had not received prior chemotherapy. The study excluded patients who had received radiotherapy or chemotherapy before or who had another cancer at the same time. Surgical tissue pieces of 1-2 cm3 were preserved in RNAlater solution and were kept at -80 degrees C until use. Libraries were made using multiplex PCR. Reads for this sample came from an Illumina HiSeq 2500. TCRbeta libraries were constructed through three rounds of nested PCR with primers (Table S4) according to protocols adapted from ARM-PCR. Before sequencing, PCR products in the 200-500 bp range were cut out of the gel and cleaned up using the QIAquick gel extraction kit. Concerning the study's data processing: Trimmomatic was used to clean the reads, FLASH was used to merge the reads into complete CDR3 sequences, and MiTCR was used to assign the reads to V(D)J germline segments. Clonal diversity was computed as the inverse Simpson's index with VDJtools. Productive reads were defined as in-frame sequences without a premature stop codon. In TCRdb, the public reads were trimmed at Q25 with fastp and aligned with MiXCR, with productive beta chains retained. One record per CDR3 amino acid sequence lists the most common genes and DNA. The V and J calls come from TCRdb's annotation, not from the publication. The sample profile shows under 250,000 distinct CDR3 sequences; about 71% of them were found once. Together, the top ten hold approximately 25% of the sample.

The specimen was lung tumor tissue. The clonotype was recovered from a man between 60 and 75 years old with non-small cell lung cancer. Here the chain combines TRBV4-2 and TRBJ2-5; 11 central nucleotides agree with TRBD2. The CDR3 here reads CASSEERGLAGGEIQYF. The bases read TGTGCCAGCAGCGAAGAAAGGGGTCTAGCGGGGGGAGAGATCCAGTACTTC.